A selection of T cell receptor beta chains follows, all from one sample in a study of T-cell memory formation after mild COVID-19. Using its own MiXCR run on the 5' RACE reads, TCRdb lists one record per CDR3 protein. The data contain roughly 380,000 distinct CDR3 sequences, around 28% of them singletons. The sequenced material came from PBMCs or a T cell subset sorted from them (not recorded which). The receptor source for this set is an adult woman who had mild COVID-19 (a few samples of this study predate the infection). Cell type and time point are not known. The CDR3 runs from the conserved cysteine through the conserved F or W. A D gene is named only where the DNA matches it firmly. The size entry is marked missing in some rows and otherwise reads once, few, many or a size class.

j_call clone_size d_call v_call cdr3_aa cdr3_nt
TRBJ2-1 . . TRBV7-8 CASSLARGQGNEQFF TGTGCCAGCAGCTTAGCTAGAGGCCAGGGGAATGAGCAGTTCTTC
TRBJ1-1 few . TRBV6-5 CASSYPGTTGAFF TGTGCCAGCAGTTACCCGGGGACGACAGGAGCTTTCTTT
TRBJ1-2 . . TRBV24-1 CATSDSTGGGYTF TGTGCCACCAGTGATTCGACAGGCGGAGGCTACACCTTC
TRBJ1-2 . . TRBV9 CASSVAGTTHARGYTF TGTGCCAGCAGCGTAGCCGGGACCACTCATGCGCGTGGCTACACCTTC
TRBJ2-1 . . TRBV5-1 CASSLVSGPRNEQFF TGCGCCAGCAGCTTGGTTAGCGGCCCCCGGAATGAGCAGTTCTTC
TRBJ2-2 few TRBD1 TRBV9 CASSVRGLDTGELFF TGTGCCAGCAGCGTGAGGGGGCTGGACACCGGGGAGCTGTTTTTT
TRBJ1-1 . . TRBV20-1 CSASDPNTEAFF TGCAGTGCTAGTGACCCGAACACTGAAGCTTTCTTT
TRBJ2-4 . . TRBV28 CASTDIAKNIQYF TGTGCCAGCACCGACATTGCCAAAAACATTCAGTACTTC
TRBJ2-4 few . TRBV10-3 CAISSRVGLSKNIQYF TGTGCCATCAGTTCTAGGGTGGGGCTTTCCAAAAACATTCAGTACTTC
TRBJ2-1 few TRBD1 TRBV18 CASSPPSAQDREFF TGTGCCAGCTCCCCTCCTTCCGCTCAGGACAGGGAGTTCTTC